Below are 17 T cell receptor beta chains sequenced from a single sample in a study of cytomegalovirus exposure and HLA in healthy donors. PCR amplification relied on 60 Vbeta primers (plus 13 Jbeta primers). TCRdb's copy holds only in-frame clones and misses some; the assay was immunoSEQ multiplex PCR. The table has roughly 99,000 clones, 75% to 80% seen once; the top ten hold 3.8%. Sequencing input: PBMCs. These receptors all come from a woman aged 40 to 50 in good health and CMV-seronegative.

This chain joins TRBV27 and TRBJ2-2; 8 nucleotides align to TRBD1. V dropped 1 base and J dropped 7; count of bases not matched to a gene: 14. The CDR3 spans 18 residues. Germline values: CDR1 MNHEY, CDR2 SMNVEV (reference sequence). The CDR3 protein is CASSLWRRRAGGGGELFF. In DNA, the CDR3 is TGTGCCAGCAGTTTATGGAGACGAAGGGCAGGGGGCGGCGGGGAGCTGTTTTTT.

The chain recombines TRBV6-5 with TRBJ2-4; tentative D call: TRBD1 (5 bases). The V gene lost 6 bases and the J gene lost 0 bases, with 12 bases spanning the gap. CDR3 size: 15 residues. CDR1 is MNHEY, CDR2 SVGAGI, per germline. The CDR3 spells CASRDTGLAKNIQYF. The CDR3 DNA reads as TGTGCCAGCAGGGATACAGGCTTAGCCAAAAACATTCAGTACTTC.

The chain couples TRBV10-3 to TRBJ1-1, with unresolved D. The V gene lost 3 bases and the J gene lost 1 base, with 9 bases spanning the gap. Per germline, CDR1 ENHRY and CDR2 SYGVKD. The CDR3 contains 14 residues. The CDR3 DNA reads TGTGCCATCAGTGATAATCCTTCGAACACTGAAGCTTTCTTT. This sequence encodes CAISDNPSNTEAFF.

This chain connects TRBV18 to TRBJ2-7; D gene uncertain. Germline lookup yields CDR1 KGHSH and CDR2 LQKENI. V lost 6 bases and J 6 bases, leaving 18 bases between the germline ends. CDR3 size: 14 residues. The CDR3 is CASSTEPVTGEQYF. The CDR3 DNA sequence: TGTGCCAGCTCCACCGAACCGGTAACGGGCGAGCAGTACTTC.

The genes are TRBV27 and TRBJ2-7; 12 nucleotides align to TRBD2. CDR1 MNHEY and CDR2 SMNVEV come from the germline V gene (reference sequence). The ends lost 5 bases at V and 3 bases at J; junction bases unmatched: 5. The CDR3 loop spans 15 amino acids. The CDR3: CASSPGGLAGYEQYF. The DNA for the CDR3 is TGTGCCAGCAGTCCCGGGGGACTAGCGGGCTACGAGCAGTACTTC.

The gene calls are TRBV7-2 and TRBJ2-1, with 9 nucleotides matching TRBD2. Per the germline V gene, CDR1 is SGHTA and CDR2 is FQGNSA. The CDR3 sequence is 14 residues long. V lost 2 bases and J lost 8; bases outside the gene matches: 4. The CDR3 sequence is CASSLSRTSDEQFF. The CDR3, as DNA: TGTGCCAGCAGCTTATCACGGACTAGCGATGAGCAGTTCTTC.

The genes are TRBV4-1 and TRBJ1-1; 10 bases match TRBD1. Germline V gives CDR1 MGHRA, CDR2 YSYEKL. V shed 1 base and J 5 bases; nucleotides not matched to a gene: 1. This CDR3 is built from 14 residues. The CDR3 region is CASSQVGQGTEAFF. CDR3 DNA: TGCGCCAGCAGCCAAGTGGGACAGGGGACTGAAGCTTTCTTT.

The chain joins TRBV4-1 to TRBJ1-5; 7 nucleotides align to TRBD1. Germline lookup yields CDR1 MGHRA and CDR2 YSYEKL. V shed 4 bases and J 1 base; nucleotides not matched to a gene: 7. This CDR3 has 16 residues. CDR3 loop: CASSPNAGQSNQPQHF. In DNA, the CDR3 is TGCGCCAGCAGCCCAAATGCGGGACAGAGCAATCAGCCCCAGCATTTT.

The chain links TRBV4-1 to TRBJ2-7, with 11 bases that match TRBD2. This CDR3 region has 17 residues. The V gene end was trimmed by 0 bases and the J gene end by 9 bases; junction bases not matched to a gene: 13. Germline lookup yields CDR1 MGHRA and CDR2 YSYEKL. The CDR3 region has the DNA TGCGCCAGCAGCCAAGATCGGGCCGGGACTAGCGGTAAGGGGCAGTACTTC. This codes for CASSQDRAGTSGKGQYF.

The chain has TRBV5-1 and TRBJ2-7; 7 bases map to TRBD1. Germline V lookup: CDR1 SGHRS, CDR2 YFSETQ. The CDR3 sequence is 16 residues long. The V and J ends lost 4 bases and 2 bases, in that order; junction bases with no gene match: 12. CDR3 DNA sequence: TGCGCCAGCAGCAACGCAGGGACAGCGAGAACCTACGAGCAGTACTTC. Protein sequence: CASSNAGTARTYEQYF.

This clone was seen a few times. The chain recombines TRBV18 with TRBJ2-6, with 11 bases fitting TRBD1. With 1 base clipped from V and 0 bases from J, the junction kept 2 bases outside the gene matches. In germline, CDR1 is KGHSH, CDR2 LQKENI. The CDR3 is made up of 18 amino acids. The CDR3 DNA sequence: TGTGCCAGCTCACCACGGGACAGGGGGGTCTCTGGGGCCAACGTCCTGACTTTC. Translating gives CASSPRDRGVSGANVLTF.

The chain couples TRBV4-3 to TRBJ2-1; D unclear. V was cut by 3 bases and J by 4 bases, with 10 bases left in between. CDR1 and CDR2 from the germline V gene are LGHNA and YSLEER. CDR3 size: 14 residues. CDR3 in amino acids: CASSQGDLYNEQFF. The CDR3 DNA follows: TGCGCCAGCAGCCAGGGTGACTTGTACAATGAGCAGTTCTTC.

The chain combines TRBV5-8 with TRBJ1-6; D might be TRBD1 (5 bases). Per germline, CDR1 SGHTS and CDR2 YDEGEE. V lost 1 base and J lost 8, with 16 bases in between. The CDR3 has 16 residues. CDR3 DNA sequence: TGTGCCAGCAGCTTGTTCGGGCAGGGAAAGCATTCACCCCTCCACTTT. Amino acids: CASSLFGQGKHSPLHF.

The genes are TRBV30 and TRBJ2-7; possibly TRBD1 for D (6 bases). CDR3 size: 12 residues. Trimming removed 3 bases at V and 4 bases at J, with 10 bases between. Per germline, CDR1 GTSNPN and CDR2 SVGIG (reference sequence). The DNA of the CDR3 is TGTGCCTGGAGAGAACAGGGATACGAGCAGTACTTC. Protein: CAWREQGYEQYF.

The chain combines TRBV30 with TRBJ2-3, with 7 bases fitting TRBD2. J lost 2 bases, V lost 0 bases, and 5 bases had no gene match. From germline, CDR1 is GTSNPN and CDR2 SVGIG (reference sequence). The CDR3 sequence is 15 residues long. CDR3 sequence reads: CAWSVPAGFTDTQYF. In DNA, the CDR3 is TGTGCCTGGAGTGTTCCAGCGGGGTTCACAGATACGCAGTATTTT.

The rearrangement joins TRBV4-3 to TRBJ1-5, with D unresolved. Germline V gene sequence: CDR1 LGHNA, CDR2 YSLEER. Between the trimmed V and J ends, which lost 0 bases and 3 bases, there was a span of 18 bases. CDR3 length: 18 amino acids. The CDR3 reads CASSQDISSPTSNQPQHF. The CDR3 DNA is TGCGCCAGCAGCCAAGATATAAGCTCCCCCACCTCCAATCAGCCCCAGCATTTT.

This clone was found a few times. Other nucleotide sequences from this sample produce the same CDR3. The V and J genes are TRBV18 and TRBJ1-1; no definite D call. Deletions cut 1 base from V and 4 bases from J, with 7 bases between. Looked up from germline, CDR1 is KGHSH and CDR2 is LQKENI. The CDR3 totals 13 residues. CDR3 sequence (DNA): TGTGCCAGCTCACCACAGGGAGGCACTGAAGCTTTCTTT. Encoded protein: CASSPQGGTEAFF.